Listed here are 21 T cell receptor beta chains from one sample, sequenced in a study of cytomegalovirus exposure and HLA in healthy donors. The PCR contained 60 Vbeta and 13 Jbeta primers. Data came from immunoSEQ multiplex PCR; TCRdb stores just in-frame clones and leaves some out. Counted here are roughly 190,000 clones, around 78% occurring once; the ten biggest clones make up around 14%. Sequencing used PBMCs. The source of these receptors is a woman younger than 45 in good health and CMV-seropositive.

V and J are TRBV11-3 and TRBJ2-7, with 8 bases that match TRBD2. V trimming: 7 bases; J trimming: 5 bases; junction bases outside the gene matches: 7. CDR1 is SGHNT, CDR2 YENEEA, per germline. The CDR3 sequence is 13 residues long. CDR3 amino acids: CASNFGGGDEQYF. CDR3 in DNA: TGTGCCAGCAACTTCGGGGGGGGCGACGAGCAGTACTTC.

Remarks on this clone: Mismatch with germline at one junction end may stem from a read error. This chain joins TRBV7-9 and TRBJ2-3, with 7 bases that match TRBD2. The CDR3 is made up of 15 amino acids. CDR1 SEHNR and CDR2 FQNEAQ come from the germline V gene (reference sequence). CDR3 sequence: CSSSLEAGGTDTQYF. The CDR3 DNA sequence: TGTTCCAGCAGCTTAGAGGCGGGGGGCACAGATACGCAGTATTTT.

The rearrangement joins TRBV7-9 to TRBJ1-5; the D gene is possibly TRBD1 (6 bases). The CDR3 is 15 residues long. V lost 3 bases and J 4 bases, leaving 13 bases between the germline ends. Per the germline V gene, CDR1 is SEHNR and CDR2 is FQNEAQ (reference sequence). CDR3 protein: CASSLKGGPNQPQHF. The CDR3 DNA follows: TGTGCCAGCAGCTTGAAGGGGGGGCCAAATCAGCCCCAGCATTTT. The full variable domain, rest sourced from reference TRBV7-9 and TRBJ1-5, is DTGVSQNPRHKITKRGQNVTFRCDPISEHNRLYWYRQTLGQGPEFLTYFQNEAQLEKSRLLSDRFSAERPKGSFSTLEIQRTEQGDSAMYLCASSLKGGPNQPQHFGDGTRLSIL.

The V call is TRBV9, the J call TRBJ2-2; D unresolved. The CDR3 contains 14 residues. Looked up from germline, CDR1 is SGDLS and CDR2 is YYNGEE. The V end was cut by 0 bases, the J end by 6 bases, with 9 bases between. The CDR3 nucleotides are TGTGCCAGCAGCGTAGACCCTAACGCCGGGGAGCTGTTTTTT. Its protein is CASSVDPNAGELFF.

This clone was seen just once. The V and J genes are TRBV28 and TRBJ2-2; TRBD2 agrees at 8 bases. V shed 5 bases, J shed 6 bases, and the junction held 14 bases outside the gene matches. The germline V gene has CDR1 MDHEN and CDR2 SYDVKM. This CDR3 has 17 amino acids. The CDR3 spells CASSTTAGVNLPGELFF. In DNA, the CDR3 is TGTGCCAGCAGTACGACAGCGGGAGTAAATTTACCCGGGGAGCTGTTTTTT. The whole variable domain, remainder taken from reference TRBV28 and TRBJ2-2, is DVKVTQSSRYLVKRTGEKVFLECVQDMDHENMFWYRQDPGLGLRLIYFSYDVKMKEKGDIPEGYSVSREKKERFSLILESASTNQTSMYLCASSTTAGVNLPGELFFGEGSRLTVL.

The V and J genes are TRBV28 and TRBJ2-4; a weak D match, TRBD1 (5 bases). Trimming left V 5 bases short and J 2 bases short, with 13 bases between. Germline assignment: CDR1 MDHEN and CDR2 SYDVKM. The CDR3 has 15 residues. The CDR3 protein is CASSQAGSSKNIQYF. CDR3 nucleotides: TGTGCCAGCAGTCAGGCAGGGTCCTCCAAAAACATTCAGTACTTC.

The chain employs TRBV7-3 and TRBJ2-7; TRBD2 is a possible D gene (6 bases). Trimming took off 0 bases at V and 2 bases at J, with 17 bases between the two ends. CDR3 length equals 17 residues. Germline-derived CDR1 and CDR2 are SGHTA and FQGTGA. The CDR3 sequence: CASSLTGGPCMTYEQYF. DNA for the CDR3: TGTGCCAGCAGCTTAACGGGGGGTCCTTGCATGACCTACGAGCAGTACTTC.

The table lists this clone with a few counts. The genes are TRBV4-1 and TRBJ2-5; TRBD2 aligns across 7 bases. Germline values: CDR1 MGHRA, CDR2 YSYEKL. V lost 0 bases and J lost 5; bases outside the gene matches: 3. There are 14 residues in the CDR3. CDR3 amino acids: CASSQDREDETQYF. CDR3 bases: TGCGCCAGCAGCCAAGATCGGGAGGACGAGACCCAGTACTTC.

The chain employs TRBV10-3 and TRBJ2-3; TRBD2 aligns across 9 bases. This CDR3 comprises 16 residues. Germline CDR1 ENHRY, CDR2 SYGVKD. The junction had 8 bases not matched to a gene; V was cut back by 3 bases and J by 4 bases. For the CDR3, the DNA is TGTGCCATCAGTGACGGGACTAGCCACGATGCAGATACGCAGTATTTT. It specifies CAISDGTSHDADTQYF.

The chain employs TRBV9 and TRBJ2-2; D may be TRBD1 (6 bases). V shed 3 bases and J shed 3 bases, with 12 bases lying between them. The germline V gene encodes CDR1 SGDLS and CDR2 YYNGEE. This CDR3 region has 15 residues. The CDR3 spells CASSERDTYTGELFF. The CDR3 region has the DNA TGTGCCAGCAGCGAGAGGGACACCTACACCGGGGAGCTGTTTTTT.

The chain is built from TRBV7-8 and TRBJ1-2, with 10 nucleotides matching TRBD1. In germline, CDR1 is SGHVS, CDR2 FQNEAQ. The CDR3 totals 14 residues. The trim removed 3 bases at V and 7 bases at J, leaving 5 bases unmatched. The DNA of the CDR3 is TGTGCCAGCAGCTTCTTGACAGGGGGCCCTGGCTACACCTTC. This translates into CASSFLTGGPGYTF.

The CDR3 DNA reads as TGTGCCAGCAGCTTACTTAGGACAGGGCCTCTTGGCTACACCTTC. Its translation: CASSLLRTGPLGYTF. V is TRBV7-9 and J is TRBJ1-2; 8 positions match TRBD1. This CDR3 region has 15 residues. In germline, CDR1 is SEHNR, CDR2 FQNEAQ (reference sequence). Trimming cost V 2 bases and J 7 bases; bases outside gene matches: 9.

V usage is TRBV5-1 and J usage is TRBJ2-3; TRBD1 matches at 7 bases. J gave up 0 bases and V 4 bases, and 5 bases lay outside the gene matches. The CDR3 runs to 15 residues. CDR1 and CDR2 from the germline V gene are SGHRS and YFSETQ. Written as DNA, the CDR3 is TGCGCCAGCAGCAGGGGACAGACTAGCACAGATACGCAGTATTTT. This sequence encodes CASSRGQTSTDTQYF.

In the case of this clone: The same CDR3 also results from other DNA sequences found in this sample. The CDR3 reads CASSYGTGDNSPLHF. The CDR3 DNA is TGTGCCAGCAGTTACGGGACAGGGGATAATTCACCCCTCCACTTT. This chain connects TRBV6-5 to TRBJ1-6, with 10 positions matching TRBD1. Germline CDR1 is MNHEY and CDR2 is SVGAGI. The CDR3 runs to 15 residues. The V segment lost 2 bases and the J segment 5 bases; nucleotides outside the gene matches: 0.

The gene calls are TRBV7-8 and TRBJ1-5, with 7 bases identical to TRBD1. Germline V CDR1 and CDR2: SGHVS, FQNEAQ. CDR3 length equals 15 residues. Losses at the gene ends were 4 bases for V and 4 bases for J; bases not matched to a gene: 7. The CDR3 is CASSSQGGINQPQHF. The CDR3 DNA reads as TGTGCCAGCAGCTCTCAGGGGGGAATAAATCAGCCCCAGCATTTT.

The rearrangement uses TRBV13 and TRBJ1-2; no firm D call. The CDR3 runs to 17 residues. Germline V CDR1 and CDR2: PRHDT, FYEKMQ (reference sequence). V was trimmed by 0 bases and J by 0 bases, leaving 14 bases between them. Written as DNA, the CDR3 is TGTGCCAGCAGCTTAGGTTTTCGGGAATCGACTAACTATGGCTACACCTTC. Translating gives CASSLGFRESTNYGYTF.

The chain carries TRBV28 and TRBJ1-5; weak D call: TRBD1 (5 bases). V was cut by 2 bases and J by 0 bases, with 14 bases left in between. There are 17 residues in the CDR3. Germline-derived CDR1 and CDR2 are MDHEN and SYDVKM. The CDR3 loop is CASSLAQESNSNQPQHF. DNA for the CDR3: TGTGCCAGCAGTTTAGCACAGGAATCCAATAGCAATCAGCCCCAGCATTTT.

This chain links TRBV10-3 with TRBJ2-5; maybe TRBD1 (5 bases). Judging by the DNA end, TRBJ2-7 fits better; the J call may be wrong. CDR1 is ENHRY, CDR2 SYGVKD, per germline. The CDR3 consists of 14 residues. CDR3 bases: TGTGCCATCAGTGAAGCAGACAGACCCTACGAGCAGTACTTC. Its protein is CAISEADRPYEQYF.

The chain has TRBV18 and TRBJ1-1; 8 bases match TRBD1. CDR1 and CDR2 from the germline V gene are KGHSH and LQKENI. This CDR3 has 16 residues. The V segment lost 4 bases and the J segment 1 base; nucleotides outside the gene matches: 8. CDR3 sequence (DNA): TGTGCCAGCTCACTTAACCAAGACAGGGGGAACACTGAAGCTTTCTTT. Protein sequence: CASSLNQDRGNTEAFF.

The chain links TRBV12-5 to TRBJ2-1, with 7 nucleotides matching TRBD2. Looked up from germline, CDR1 is LGHNT and CDR2 is FRNRAP. The CDR3 sequence is 12 residues long. This CDR3 reads CASSWGGNEQFF. Here the CDR3 DNA reads TGTGCCTCTTCCTGGGGGGGGAATGAGCAGTTCTTC.

This chain connects TRBV18 to TRBJ1-3; 8 bases map to TRBD1. Germline V CDR1 and CDR2: KGHSH, LQKENI. The CDR3 consists of 15 residues. Trimming cost V 5 bases and J 8 bases; bases outside gene matches: 11. The chain's CDR3 is CASSSSGGEGYTIYF. The DNA of the CDR3 is TGTGCCAGCTCATCCTCAGGGGGCGAAGGATACACCATATATTTT. The full variable domain, completed using reference TRBV18 and TRBJ1-3, is NAGVMQNPRHLVRRRGQEARLRCSPMKGHSHVYWYRQLPEEGLKFMVYLQKENIIDESGMPKERFSAEFPKEGPSILRIQQVVRGDSAAYFCASSSSGGEGYTIYFGEGSWLTVV.